The 22 T cell receptor beta chains below were found in one sample sequenced in a study of T cells in Graves' hyperthyroidism and ophthalmopathy. RNA transcripts gave rise to amplified TCR beta CDR3 regions. The study used the HTBI primer set for a first-round RT-PCR of the TCR CDR3. TCRdb recomputed calls from the multiplex PCR reads with MiXCR, one row per CDR3 protein. The sample lists 650,000 to 750,000 distinct CDR3 sequences, roughly 15% seen once, with roughly 10% in the top ten. Sequencing input: blood. Receptors originate from a woman aged 18-29 years with Graves' hyperthyroidism.

CDR3 DNA sequence: TGTGCCAGTAGTATAGGAGGACTAGCGTATCAAGAGACCCAGTACTTC. Translation gives CASSIGGLAYQETQYF. The J gene is TRBJ2-5, the V gene TRBV19; the match to TRBD2 covers 9 bases. The CDR3 extends over 16 amino acids. J gave up 2 bases and V 1 base, and 5 bases lay outside the gene matches. Germline V lookup: CDR1 LNHDA, CDR2 SQIVND (reference sequence). The whole variable domain, remainder taken from reference TRBV19 and TRBJ2-5, is DGGITQSPKYLFRKEGQNVTLSCEQNLNHDAMYWYRQDPGQGLRLIYYSQIVNDFQKGDIAEGYSVSREKKESFPLTVTSAQKNPTAFYLCASSIGGLAYQETQYFGPGTRLLVL.

This clonotype was found many times. This chain uses TRBV5-1 with TRBJ2-2; 9 bases match TRBD2. V gave up 4 bases and J gave up 3 bases; unmatched junction bases: 7. Germline V gene sequence: CDR1 SGHRS, CDR2 YFSETQ. The CDR3 runs 16 residues. As DNA, the CDR3 is TGCGCCAGCAGCCGTAGCGGGAGCGGTTACACCGGGGAGCTGTTTTTT. As protein: CASSRSGSGYTGELFF.

This clonotype was found many times. The chain carries TRBV20-1 and TRBJ1-4; D uncertain. Germline V CDR1 and CDR2: DFQATT, SNEGSKA (reference sequence). V shed 2 bases and J shed 0 bases, with 13 bases lying between them. The CDR3 is made up of 16 amino acids. CDR3 region: CSARIFSGATNEKLFF. The CDR3, as DNA: TGCAGTGCTAGAATTTTCTCGGGTGCAACTAATGAAAAACTGTTTTTT.

The chain links TRBV6-1 to TRBJ2-2; D is possibly TRBD2 (6 bases). CDR1 and CDR2 (germline): MNHNS, SASEGT. V was clipped by 4 bases and J by 4 bases, with 13 bases between them. This CDR3 has 15 residues. CDR3 sequence (DNA): TGTGCCAGCAGTGCTAGAAGGACTATCACCGGGGAGCTGTTTTTT. Translated, it gives CASSARRTITGELFF.

As DNA, the CDR3 is TGTGCCAGCAGCGTAAGAGGCGGGAGGGCCCGTTACAATGAGCAGTTCTTC. This gives the protein CASSVRGGRARYNEQFF. The chain links TRBV9 to TRBJ2-1; TRBD2 matches 9 bases. The V segment lost 1 base and the J segment 4 bases; nucleotides outside the gene matches: 9. Germline lookup yields CDR1 SGDLS and CDR2 YYNGEE. This CDR3 spans 17 amino acids.

In its sample, this clonotype was seen many times. This chain connects TRBV2 to TRBJ2-7; 8 positions agree with TRBD1. CDR3 length: 15 residues. The ends lost 9 bases at V and 3 bases at J; junction bases unmatched: 13. Germline V lookup: CDR1 SNHLY, CDR2 FYNNEI. DNA for the CDR3: TGTGCCAGTCGGCCCCAAGGACAGGGTGTCTACGAGCAGTACTTC. It translates to CASRPQGQGVYEQYF.

V is TRBV28 and J is TRBJ1-2, with a possible D match to TRBD1 (6 bases). The CDR3 contains 17 residues. Germline CDR1 is MDHEN and CDR2 is SYDVKM. V gave up 3 bases and J gave up 4 bases, with 21 bases separating them. Written as DNA, the CDR3 is TGTGCCAGCAGTTTCCCCGGCGGACAGCGTGGGGGCTATGGCTACACCTTC. This gives the protein CASSFPGGQRGGYGYTF.

The V gene is TRBV18, the J gene TRBJ1-2; perhaps TRBD1 as D (5 bases). V was trimmed by 4 bases and J by 2 bases, leaving 11 bases between them. The CDR3 is 14 amino acids. The germline V gene encodes CDR1 KGHSH and CDR2 LQKENI. The CDR3 here is CASSRQGKNYGYTF. The CDR3 DNA reads as TGTGCCAGCTCACGGCAGGGCAAAAACTATGGCTACACCTTC.

The V gene is TRBV27, the J gene TRBJ1-6; no clear D. Deletions cut 2 bases from V and 11 bases from J, with 7 bases between. This CDR3 has 12 residues. CDR1 is MNHEY, CDR2 SMNVEV, per germline (reference sequence). The CDR3 coding sequence is TGTGCCAGCAGTTTAGTTCCTCCACCCCTCCACTTT. Translating gives CASSLVPPPLHF.

This clonotype has a count of ten or more. This sequence joins TRBV20-1 and TRBJ2-7; weak D call: TRBD2 (7 bases). V gave up 4 bases and J gave up 4 bases, with 17 bases separating them. This CDR3 comprises 14 residues. CDR1 is DFQATT and CDR2 is SNEGSKA in the germline V gene (reference sequence). Here the CDR3 reads CSATDGRGRYEQYF. Written as DNA, the CDR3 is TGCAGTGCTACCGATGGGAGGGGGAGGTACGAGCAGTACTTC.

This clonotype was observed at least ten times. V and J are TRBV7-2 and TRBJ2-1; perhaps D is TRBD1 or TRBD2 (5 bases each). Germline CDR1 and CDR2: SGHTA and FQGNSA. With 2 bases removed from V and 6 bases from J, the gap between germline ends came to 8 bases. This CDR3 has 13 residues. This chain's CDR3 is CASSLWGFNEQFF. The CDR3 DNA sequence: TGTGCCAGCAGCTTATGGGGGTTCAATGAGCAGTTCTTC.

This clonotype came up once. The gene calls are TRBV6-2 or TRBV6-3 and TRBJ1-4; D is ambiguous. The germline V gene encodes CDR1 MNHEY and CDR2 SVGEGT. V lost 10 bases and J lost 5, with 11 bases in between. This CDR3 comprises 12 residues. The CDR3 DNA follows: TGTGCCACCCAGGCGTGGAATGAAAAACTGTTTTTT. Protein product: CATQAWNEKLFF.

J is TRBJ1-1 and V is TRBV4-1; weak D call: TRBD1 (5 bases). V shed 0 bases and J shed 1 base, with 12 bases lying between them. The CDR3 length is 16 residues. CDR1 is MGHRA and CDR2 is YSYEKL in the germline V gene. In nucleotides, the CDR3 is TGCGCCAGCAGCCAAGAAATTTGGCAGGGGAACACTGAAGCTTTCTTT. It codes for CASSQEIWQGNTEAFF.

This clonotype has at least ten counts. The rearrangement links TRBV12-3 or TRBV12-4 to TRBJ2-7, with D perhaps TRBD1 (5 bases). The CDR3 totals 14 residues. The V end lost 6 bases, the J end lost 0 bases, and 12 bases lay between the germline ends. The CDR3 here is CASSPQGSSYEQYF. The DNA for the CDR3 is TGTGCCAGCAGCCCCCAGGGTAGCTCCTACGAGCAGTACTTC.

This clonotype was detected only a few times. The chain combines TRBV20-1 with TRBJ2-4; 8 bases fit TRBD2. V lost 3 bases and J lost 8; bases outside the gene matches: 3. CDR1 is DFQATT, CDR2 SNEGSKA, per germline (reference sequence). CDR3 length equals 12 residues. CDR3 residues: CSARGLGDIQYF. Written as DNA, the CDR3 is TGCAGTGCTAGGGGACTAGGGGACATTCAGTACTTC.

Many counts were recorded for this clonotype. This chain joins TRBV20-1 and TRBJ2-5; D gene ambiguous. This CDR3 spans 13 amino acids. Trimming cost V 4 bases and J 1 base, with 10 bases left between them. The germline V gene has CDR1 DFQATT and CDR2 SNEGSKA (reference sequence). DNA of the CDR3: TGCAGTGCTAAGACTGGTGGCCAAGAGACCCAGTACTTC. This gives the protein CSAKTGGQETQYF.

This clonotype appeared many times. The V and J genes are TRBV5-6 and TRBJ2-7; 10 bases align to TRBD2. The CDR3 covers 16 residues. V lost 7 bases to trimming and J lost 3 bases; unmatched junction nucleotides: 13. Germline CDR1 reads SGHDT; CDR2 reads YYEEEE. As DNA, the CDR3 is TGTGCCAGCCGACCCAAATCTAGCGGGAGCCACTACGAGCAGTACTTC. This translates into CASRPKSSGSHYEQYF.

This clonotype was seen more than once but under ten times. The chain links TRBV19 to TRBJ2-1; 10 nucleotides agree with TRBD2. Trimming cost V 6 bases and J 9 bases; bases outside gene matches: 17. The CDR3 extends over 17 amino acids. CDR1 and CDR2 from the germline V gene are LNHDA and SQIVND (reference sequence). In DNA form, the CDR3 reads TGTGCCAGTAGCCCCTTGGCTAGCGGGAGCCTCCGTGGTGAGCAGTTCTTC. Protein sequence: CASSPLASGSLRGEQFF.

This clonotype was counted at least ten times. V is TRBV28 and J is TRBJ2-1, with TRBD2 identical over 10 bases. The J segment lost 4 bases and the V segment lost 5 bases, leaving 14 bases of the junction unmatched. The germline CDR1 and CDR2 sequences are MDHEN and SYDVKM. The CDR3 consists of 18 residues. The CDR3 DNA reads TGTGCCAGCAGTACCATAGCGGGAGGTCTCCTTTTTTACAATGAGCAGTTCTTC. Its protein is CASSTIAGGLLFYNEQFF.

This clonotype has at least ten counts. The rearrangement joins TRBV6-1 to TRBJ1-5; D not certain. The CDR3 has 13 residues. The ends were cut back, 2 bases at V and 1 base at J, with 3 bases in the middle. Germline lookup yields CDR1 MNHNS and CDR2 SASEGT. CDR3 coding DNA: TGTGCCAGCAGTGAACGAAGCAATCAGCCCCAGCATTTT. Protein product: CASSERSNQPQHF.

This clonotype has at least ten counts. The chain recombines TRBV5-6 with TRBJ1-1; D ambiguous. From germline, CDR1 is SGHDT and CDR2 YYEEEE. The V end lost 4 bases, the J end lost 6 bases, and 19 bases lay between the germline ends. The CDR3 has 15 amino acids. CDR3 loop: CASSPQLHGLPEAFF. CDR3 in DNA: TGTGCCAGCAGCCCCCAACTGCACGGGCTCCCTGAAGCTTTCTTT.

V gene TRBV7-6 combines with J gene TRBJ2-7, with 12 bases identical to TRBD2. With 1 base clipped from V and 7 bases from J, the junction kept 8 bases outside the gene matches. Germline V gives CDR1 SGHVS, CDR2 FNYEAQ. The CDR3 loop spans 16 amino acids. CDR3 in amino acids: CASSLGRLAGAREQYF. The CDR3 DNA is TGTGCCAGCAGCTTAGGTCGACTAGCGGGAGCGCGGGAGCAGTACTTC.